Listed below are T cell receptor beta chains from one sample, sequenced in a study of CD8 T cells in ankylosing spondylitis. TCRdb reprocessed the 5' RACE reads with MiXCR, giving one entry per CDR3 protein. This sample yields 380,000 or so distinct CDR3 sequences, of which 20% are seen a single time; roughly 13% belongs to the top ten. Sample: blood, either unsorted or a sorted T cell fraction (not recorded which). Every receptor here comes from a male donor with ankylosing spondylitis or in good health (not recorded which). The CDR3 runs from the conserved cysteine through the conserved F or W. D genes are given only for firm matches. The listing skips clone size in some rows; elsewhere it reads once, few, many or a size class.

v_call	clone_size	d_call	j_call	cdr3_aa	cdr3_nt
TRBV29-1	NA	NA	TRBJ2-2	CSVVMGATGELFF	TGCAGCGTTGTTATGGGGGCTACCGGGGAGCTGTTTTTT
TRBV5-5	few	TRBD1	TRBJ2-7	CASSVGQGYVYEQYF	TGTGCCAGCAGCGTGGGACAGGGGTATGTCTACGAGCAGTACTTC
TRBV29-1	few	TRBD1	TRBJ2-7	CSVLSGGQGAYEQYF	TGCAGCGTTCTCTCGGGGGGACAGGGGGCTTACGAGCAGTACTTC
TRBV20-1	NA	TRBD1	TRBJ2-1	CSASGPPDRGPNEQFF	TGCAGTGCTAGCGGCCCGCCCGATAGGGGGCCGAATGAGCAGTTCTTC
TRBV6-1	NA	TRBD2	TRBJ2-3	CASRWTSWGTDTQYF	TGTGCCAGCAGGTGGACTAGCTGGGGCACAGATACGCAGTATTTT
TRBV12-3/TRBV12-4	many	NA	TRBJ2-6	CASSLSVGSGANVLTF	TGTGCCAGCAGTTTATCGGTCGGCTCTGGGGCCAACGTCCTGACTTTC
TRBV7-9	NA	TRBD2	TRBJ2-1	CASTGRGLAGRGEQFF	TGTGCCAGCACCGGGCGAGGACTAGCGGGCCGTGGTGAGCAGTTCTTC
TRBV29-1	NA	TRBD1	TRBJ1-2	CSVAGPGQTNYGYTF	TGCAGCGTTGCTGGTCCGGGACAGACTAACTATGGCTACACCTTC
TRBV20-1	NA	TRBD2	TRBJ2-3	CSAAWTSGGPGTDTQYF	TGCAGTGCAGCCTGGACTAGCGGGGGGCCTGGCACAGATACGCAGTATTTT
TRBV3-1	NA	NA	TRBJ1-2	CASSSSGFWLYGYTF	TGTGCCAGCAGCTCGTCAGGGTTCTGGCTCTATGGCTACACCTTC
TRBV12-3/TRBV12-4	few	NA	TRBJ2-6	CASSLYGGEHSGANVLTF	TGTGCCAGCAGTTTGTACGGCGGGGAGCACTCTGGGGCCAACGTCCTGACTTTC
TRBV10-2	NA	NA	TRBJ2-2	CASSTLGGLFF	TGCGCCAGCAGTACGTTAGGGGGACTGTTTTTT
TRBV20-1	few	NA	TRBJ2-3	CSADPDWLTDTQYF	TGCAGTGCTGACCCTGACTGGCTCACAGATACGCAGTATTTT
TRBV20-1	few	TRBD2	TRBJ2-7	CSARALTSGGALIVDEQYF	TGCAGTGCTAGGGCCCTTACTAGCGGGGGGGCTCTAATTGTGGACGAGCAGTACTTC
TRBV12-3/TRBV12-4	NA	NA	TRBJ2-7	CASSLSQLREQYF	TGTGCCAGCAGTTTAAGCCAGCTTAGGGAGCAGTACTTC
TRBV6-5	NA	NA	TRBJ2-3	CASSYEASVADTQYF	TGTGCCAGCAGTTACGAGGCTAGCGTCGCAGATACGCAGTATTTT
TRBV2	NA	NA	TRBJ2-7	CASSGGQASSYEQYF	TGTGCCAGCAGTGGCGGGCAGGCAAGCTCCTACGAGCAGTACTTC
TRBV29-1	NA	NA	TRBJ1-2	CSVVGIYGYTF	TGCAGCGTCGTGGGAATCTATGGCTACACCTTC
TRBV27	NA	NA	TRBJ2-6	CASSLTARPSGGANVLTF	TGTGCCAGCAGTTTGACGGCACGGCCCTCAGGGGGGGCCAACGTCCTGACTTTC
TRBV20-1	few	NA	TRBJ2-3	CSVNTLAGAFYTQYF	TGCAGTGTTAATACGTTGGCGGGGGCCTTTTATACGCAGTATTTT
TRBV29-1	few	TRBD2	TRBJ2-1	CSVGTSGVYNEQFF	TGCAGCGTTGGAACTAGCGGGGTATACAATGAGCAGTTCTTC
TRBV12-3/TRBV12-4	NA	TRBD1	TRBJ2-1	CASRPGQDSSAYNEQFF	TGTGCCAGCAGACCGGGACAGGATTCTTCGGCCTACAATGAGCAGTTCTTC
TRBV5-6	NA	NA	TRBJ1-2	CASSDRTDPMGYTF	TGTGCCAGCAGCGACCGGACGGACCCCATGGGCTACACCTTC
TRBV11-2	few	TRBD1	TRBJ2-7	CASRQVGDRNHEQYF	TGTGCCAGCAGGCAGGTGGGGGACAGAAACCACGAGCAGTACTTC
TRBV12-3/TRBV12-4	NA	NA	TRBJ2-7	CASSLYPRAYEQYF	TGTGCCAGCAGTTTGTATCCCAGGGCCTACGAGCAGTACTTC
TRBV5-1	few	NA	TRBJ2-1	CASSPTQGRLGVEQFF	TGCGCCAGCAGCCCTACCCAGGGGCGCCTTGGTGTTGAGCAGTTCTTC
TRBV9	NA	NA	TRBJ2-3	CASSVAGGPGDTQYF	TGTGCCAGCAGCGTAGCAGGGGGGCCGGGGGATACGCAGTATTTT
TRBV12-3/TRBV12-4	few	NA	TRBJ1-1	CASRPRTAEAFF	TGTGCCAGCAGGCCCCGGACGGCTGAAGCTTTCTTT
TRBV10-1	NA	NA	TRBJ2-3	CASSDLGTDTRYF	TGCGCCAGCAGTGATCTCGGCACAGATACGCGGTATTTT
TRBV4-1	NA	TRBD2	TRBJ2-5	CASSQEAGVIGETQYF	TGCGCCAGCAGCCAAGAAGCGGGGGTAATAGGGGAGACCCAGTACTTC
TRBV12-3/TRBV12-4	NA	NA	TRBJ1-2	CASSSGEGYTF	TGTGCCAGCAGTTCCGGGGAAGGCTACACCTTC
TRBV20-1	few	TRBD1	TRBJ2-3	CSANPGQGHTDTQYF	TGCAGTGCTAATCCGGGACAGGGGCACACAGATACGCAGTATTTT
TRBV12-3/TRBV12-4	once	NA	TRBJ2-6	CASSERQASGANVLTF	TGTGCCAGCAGCGAGCGACAGGCCTCTGGGGCCAACGTCCTGACTTTC
TRBV6-1	few	NA	TRBJ2-5	CASIMTLGGETQYF	TGTGCCAGCATCATGACCCTGGGGGGAGAGACCCAGTACTTC
TRBV7-3	few	TRBD2	TRBJ2-5	CASSLGLAPLQETQYF	TGTGCCAGCAGCTTGGGACTAGCGCCCCTACAAGAGACCCAGTACTTC
TRBV7-6	NA	NA	TRBJ2-7	CASSLGEGSISYEQYF	TGTGCCAGCAGCTTAGGGGAAGGGTCCATTTCCTACGAGCAGTACTTC
TRBV5-6	NA	TRBD2	TRBJ2-1	CASSRVGGNEQFF	TGTGCCAGCAGTCGGGTGGGAGGGAATGAGCAGTTCTTC
TRBV5-1	NA	NA	TRBJ2-2	CASSLDGFTGELFF	TGCGCCAGCAGCTTGGATGGGTTCACCGGGGAGCTGTTTTTT
TRBV7-9	once	NA	TRBJ2-2	CASSSFVELFF	TGTGCCAGCAGCTCCTTCGTGGAGCTGTTTTTT
TRBV6-5	many	NA	TRBJ2-3	CASSLGGSDTQYF	TGTGCCAGCAGTTTAGGGGGTTCAGATACGCAGTATTTT
TRBV12-3/TRBV12-4	few	NA	TRBJ2-2	CASSTRVGEVGELFF	TGTGCCAGCAGCACGCGGGTAGGGGAGGTCGGGGAGCTGTTTTTT
TRBV12-3/TRBV12-4	few	NA	TRBJ2-2	CASSSGIGELFF	TGTGCCAGCAGTTCCGGGATCGGGGAGCTGTTTTTT
TRBV7-9	NA	NA	TRBJ2-3	CASSLVWGGADTQYF	TGTGCCAGCAGCTTAGTTTGGGGGGGCGCGGATACGCAGTATTTT
TRBV15	few	NA	TRBJ2-1	CATSGTDYGYNEQFF	TGTGCCACTTCAGGAACGGACTACGGCTACAATGAGCAGTTCTTC
TRBV4-2	NA	NA	TRBJ1-2	CASSQGDLEGYTF	TGTGCCAGCAGCCAGGGGGACCTTGAGGGCTACACCTTC
TRBV20-1	few	NA	TRBJ2-1	CSAWTQEQFF	TGCAGTGCTTGGACCCAGGAGCAGTTCTTC
TRBV7-9	NA	TRBD1	TRBJ2-7	CASSRRDRDSYEQYF	TGTGCCAGCAGCAGACGGGACAGGGACTCCTACGAGCAGTACTTC
TRBV9	few	TRBD2	TRBJ2-2	CASSVGLALITGELFF	TGTGCCAGCAGCGTAGGACTAGCTTTGATCACCGGGGAGCTGTTTTTT
TRBV4-2	NA	NA	TRBJ2-1	CASSPESGATYNEQFF	TGTGCCAGCAGCCCCGAATCGGGGGCAACCTACAATGAGCAGTTCTTC
TRBV28	NA	NA	TRBJ1-2	CASKVGVLNYGYTF	TGTGCCAGCAAGGTGGGGGTTTTGAACTATGGCTACACCTTC
TRBV11-2	NA	NA	TRBJ2-1	CASSSAVGGNEQFF	TGTGCCAGCAGCTCAGCCGTGGGAGGCAATGAGCAGTTCTTC
TRBV4-1	NA	NA	TRBJ2-3	CASSQDRLGYGLAQYF	TGCGCCAGCAGCCAAGATCGGTTAGGGTACGGGCTGGCGCAGTATTTT
TRBV20-1	few	TRBD2	TRBJ2-7	CSARDPSGGSRRHSYEQYF	TGCAGTGCTAGAGATCCTAGCGGGGGGTCCCGCCGACATTCCTACGAGCAGTACTTC
TRBV5-6	NA	NA	TRBJ2-1	CASSLVQRNEQFF	TGTGCCAGCAGCTTGGTTCAGCGAAATGAGCAGTTCTTC
TRBV12-3/TRBV12-4	few	TRBD1	TRBJ1-5	CASSSDRSSNQPQHF	TGTGCCAGCAGTTCGGACAGGTCTAGCAATCAGCCCCAGCATTTT
TRBV6-1	NA	NA	TRBJ2-7	CASSEGRGSYEQYF	TGTGCCAGCAGTGAAGGTCGGGGCTCCTACGAGCAGTACTTC
TRBV7-8	few	NA	TRBJ2-7	CASTAYSMTYRNTYEQYF	TGTGCCAGCACCGCTTATAGTATGACATATCGAAACACCTACGAGCAGTACTTC
TRBV29-1	NA	NA	TRBJ2-2	CSVAGPSGELFF	TGCAGCGTTGCTGGTCCGTCCGGGGAGCTGTTTTTT
TRBV20-1	NA	TRBD2	TRBJ2-3	CSASGLAGASTDTQYF	TGCAGTGCTAGTGGACTAGCGGGTGCTAGCACAGATACGCAGTATTTT